This T cell receptor beta chain was retrieved from a study of neurological immune-mediated disorders. This clonotype was detected many times. One end of the junction fails to match germline, which may point to a read error. From the 5' RACE reads, TCRdb called clonotypes with MiXCR, one entry per CDR3 protein. The sample includes under 80,000 distinct CDR3 sequences, 9.4% of them seen just once. The CDR3 sequence is 12 residues long. Germline loops: CDR1 LGHNA, CDR2 YSLEER. The rearrangement links TRBV4-3 to TRBJ1-1; D is uncertain. The sample taken for sequencing was PBMCs. This sequence was found in a man between 50 and 59 years old in good health. CDR3 coding DNA: TGTGCCAGCAGCCAAGATCGCACTGAAGCTTTCTTT. The encoded protein is CASSQDRTEAFF.